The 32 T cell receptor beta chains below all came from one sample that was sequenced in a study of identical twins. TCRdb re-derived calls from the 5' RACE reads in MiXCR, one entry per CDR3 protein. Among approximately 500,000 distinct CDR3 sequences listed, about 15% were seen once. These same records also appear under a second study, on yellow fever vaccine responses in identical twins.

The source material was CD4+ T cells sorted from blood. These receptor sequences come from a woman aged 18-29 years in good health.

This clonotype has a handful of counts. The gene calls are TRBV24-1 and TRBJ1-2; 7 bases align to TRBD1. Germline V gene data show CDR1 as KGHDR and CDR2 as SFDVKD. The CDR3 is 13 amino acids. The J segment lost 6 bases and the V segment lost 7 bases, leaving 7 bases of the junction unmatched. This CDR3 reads CATRGGASDGYTF. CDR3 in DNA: TGTGCCACCAGAGGGGGCGCGTCTGATGGCTACACCTTC.

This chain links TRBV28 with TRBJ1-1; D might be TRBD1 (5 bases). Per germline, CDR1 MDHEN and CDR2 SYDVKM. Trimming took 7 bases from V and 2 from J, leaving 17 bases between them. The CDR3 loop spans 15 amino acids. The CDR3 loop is CASIKEAGVNTEAFF. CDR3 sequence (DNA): TGTGCCAGCATCAAAGAAGCGGGGGTAAACACTGAAGCTTTCTTT. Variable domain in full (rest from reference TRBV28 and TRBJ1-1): DVKVTQSSRYLVKRTGEKVFLECVQDMDHENMFWYRQDPGLGLRLIYFSYDVKMKEKGDIPEGYSVSREKKERFSLILESASTNQTSMYLCASIKEAGVNTEAFFGQGTRLTVV.

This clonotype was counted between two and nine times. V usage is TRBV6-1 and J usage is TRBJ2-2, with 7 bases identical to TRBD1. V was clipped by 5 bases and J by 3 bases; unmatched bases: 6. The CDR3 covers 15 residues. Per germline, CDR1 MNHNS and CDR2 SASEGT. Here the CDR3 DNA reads TGTGCCAGCAGTACCCCGGGACAGCACACCGGGGAGCTGTTTTTT. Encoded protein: CASSTPGQHTGELFF.

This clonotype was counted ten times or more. The CDR3 DNA is TGTGCCAGCAGAGGCGGAATGAACACTGAAGCTTTCTTT. It encodes CASRGGMNTEAFF. This chain uses TRBV12-3 or TRBV12-4 with TRBJ1-1; D remains ambiguous. V was cut by 6 bases and J by 0 bases, with 8 bases left in between. The CDR3 covers 13 residues.

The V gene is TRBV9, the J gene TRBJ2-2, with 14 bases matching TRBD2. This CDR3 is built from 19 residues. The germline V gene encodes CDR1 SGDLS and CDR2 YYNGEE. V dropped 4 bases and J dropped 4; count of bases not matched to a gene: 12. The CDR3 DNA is TGTGCCAGCAGCCTTGGGACTAGCGGGAGTTGGATCGGCACCGGGGAGCTGTTTTTT. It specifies CASSLGTSGSWIGTGELFF. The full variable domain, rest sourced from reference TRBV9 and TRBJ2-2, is DSGVTQTPKHLITATGQRVTLRCSPRSGDLSVYWYQQSLDQGLQFLIQYYNGEERAKGNILERFSAQQFPDLHSELNLSSLELGDSALYFCASSLGTSGSWIGTGELFFGEGSRLTVL.

CDR3 DNA sequence: TGTGCCAGTAGTATAGTCTGGGCGGAGACCCAGTACTTC. This codes for CASSIVWAETQYF. The chain links TRBV19 to TRBJ2-5; D uncertain. Deletions cut 1 base from V and 5 bases from J, with 8 bases between. The CDR3 is 13 residues long. The germline gives CDR1 LNHDA, CDR2 SQIVND (reference sequence).

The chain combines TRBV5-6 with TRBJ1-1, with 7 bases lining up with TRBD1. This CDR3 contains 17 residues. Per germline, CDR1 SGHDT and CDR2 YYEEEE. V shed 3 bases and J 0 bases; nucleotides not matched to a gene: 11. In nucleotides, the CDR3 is TGTGCCAGCAGCTGGCTCGCCTCGACAGGGTTGAACACTGAAGCTTTCTTT. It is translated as CASSWLASTGLNTEAFF.

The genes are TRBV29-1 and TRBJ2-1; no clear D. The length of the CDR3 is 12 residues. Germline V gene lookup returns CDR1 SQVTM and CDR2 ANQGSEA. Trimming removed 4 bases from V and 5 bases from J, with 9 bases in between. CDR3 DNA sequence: TGCAGCGTTGTGGACCCGAACAATGAGCAGTTCTTC. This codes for CSVVDPNNEQFF.

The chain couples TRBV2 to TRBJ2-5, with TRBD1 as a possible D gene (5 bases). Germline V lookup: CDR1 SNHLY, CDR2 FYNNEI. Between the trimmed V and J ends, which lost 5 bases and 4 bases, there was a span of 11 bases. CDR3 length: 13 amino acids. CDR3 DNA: TGTGCCAGCAGTCAGACAGTCGTAGAGACCCAGTACTTC. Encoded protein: CASSQTVVETQYF.

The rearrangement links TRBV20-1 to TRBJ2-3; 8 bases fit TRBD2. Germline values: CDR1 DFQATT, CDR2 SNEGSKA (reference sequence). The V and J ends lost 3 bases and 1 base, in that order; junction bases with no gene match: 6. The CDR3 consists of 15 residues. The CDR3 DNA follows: TGCAGTGCTAGGTTCGGGGGGGCCGGCACAGATACGCAGTATTTT. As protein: CSARFGGAGTDTQYF.

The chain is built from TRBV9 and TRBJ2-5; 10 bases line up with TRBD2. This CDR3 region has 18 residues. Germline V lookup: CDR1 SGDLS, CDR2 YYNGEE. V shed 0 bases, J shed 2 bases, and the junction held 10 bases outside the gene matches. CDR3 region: CASSVGLAGVREQETQYF. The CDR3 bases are TGTGCCAGCAGCGTAGGGCTAGCGGGGGTAAGGGAACAAGAGACCCAGTACTTC.

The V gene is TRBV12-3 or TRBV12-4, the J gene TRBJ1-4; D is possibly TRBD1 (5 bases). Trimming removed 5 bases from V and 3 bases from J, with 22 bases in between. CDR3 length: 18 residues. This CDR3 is CASSPPGRVGTANEKLFF. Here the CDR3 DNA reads TGTGCCAGCAGTCCTCCGGGCAGGGTAGGGACGGCTAATGAAAAACTGTTTTTT.

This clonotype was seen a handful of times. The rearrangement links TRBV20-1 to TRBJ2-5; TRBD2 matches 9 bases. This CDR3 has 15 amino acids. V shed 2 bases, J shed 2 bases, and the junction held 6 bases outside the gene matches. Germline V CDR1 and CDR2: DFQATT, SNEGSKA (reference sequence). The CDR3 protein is CSARTGGRVQETQYF. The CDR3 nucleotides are TGCAGTGCTAGAACCGGCGGGAGGGTTCAAGAGACCCAGTACTTC.

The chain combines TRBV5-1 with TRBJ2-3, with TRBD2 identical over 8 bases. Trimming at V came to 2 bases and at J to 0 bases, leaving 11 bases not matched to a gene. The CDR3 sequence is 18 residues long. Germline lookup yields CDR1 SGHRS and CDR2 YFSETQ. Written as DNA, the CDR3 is TGCGCCAGCAGCTTCCGTCCCAAGGCTAGCGGGAGCACAGATACGCAGTATTTT. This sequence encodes CASSFRPKASGSTDTQYF.

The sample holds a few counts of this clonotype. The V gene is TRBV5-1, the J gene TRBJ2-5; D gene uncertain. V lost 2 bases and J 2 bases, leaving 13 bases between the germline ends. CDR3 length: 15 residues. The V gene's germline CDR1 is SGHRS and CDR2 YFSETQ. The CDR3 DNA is TGCGCCAGCAGCTTCAATATGCGAACGCAAGAGACCCAGTACTTC. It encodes CASSFNMRTQETQYF. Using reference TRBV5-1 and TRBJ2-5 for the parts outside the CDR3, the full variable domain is KAGVTQTPRYLIKTRGQQVTLSCSPISGHRSVSWYQQTPGQGLQFLFEYFSETQRNKGNFPGRFSGRQFSNSRSEMNVSTLELGDSALYLCASSFNMRTQETQYFGPGTRLLVL.

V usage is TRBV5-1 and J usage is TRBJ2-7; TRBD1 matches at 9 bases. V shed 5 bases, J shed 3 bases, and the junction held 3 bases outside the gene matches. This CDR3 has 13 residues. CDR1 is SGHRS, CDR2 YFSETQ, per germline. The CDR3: CASRPGQGYEQYF. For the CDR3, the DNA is TGCGCCAGCAGGCCGGGACAGGGCTACGAGCAGTACTTC.

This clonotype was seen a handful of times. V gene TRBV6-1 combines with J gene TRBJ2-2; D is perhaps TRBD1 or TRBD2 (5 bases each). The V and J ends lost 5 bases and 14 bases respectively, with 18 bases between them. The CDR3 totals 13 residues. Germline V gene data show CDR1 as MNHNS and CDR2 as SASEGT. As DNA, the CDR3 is TGTGCCAGCAGTCCAAGACAAATCGGGGCCCTGTTTTTT. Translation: CASSPRQIGALFF.

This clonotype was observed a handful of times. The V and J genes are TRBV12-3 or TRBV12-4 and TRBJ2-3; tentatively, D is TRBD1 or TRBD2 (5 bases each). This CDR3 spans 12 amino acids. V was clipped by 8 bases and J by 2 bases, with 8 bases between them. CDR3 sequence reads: CASEGSTDTQYF. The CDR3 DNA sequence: TGTGCCAGCGAGGGGTCCACAGATACGCAGTATTTT.

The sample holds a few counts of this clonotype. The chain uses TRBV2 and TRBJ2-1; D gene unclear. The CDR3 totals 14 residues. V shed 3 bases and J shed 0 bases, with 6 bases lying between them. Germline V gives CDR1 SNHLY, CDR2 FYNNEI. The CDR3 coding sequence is TGTGCCAGCAGTGATGGAGCCTCCTACAATGAGCAGTTCTTC. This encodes CASSDGASYNEQFF.

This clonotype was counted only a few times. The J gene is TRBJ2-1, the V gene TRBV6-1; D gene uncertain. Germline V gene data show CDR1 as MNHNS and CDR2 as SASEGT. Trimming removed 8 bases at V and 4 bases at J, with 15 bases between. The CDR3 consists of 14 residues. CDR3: CASHNWADYNEQFF. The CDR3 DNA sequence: TGTGCCAGCCATAATTGGGCGGATTACAATGAGCAGTTCTTC.

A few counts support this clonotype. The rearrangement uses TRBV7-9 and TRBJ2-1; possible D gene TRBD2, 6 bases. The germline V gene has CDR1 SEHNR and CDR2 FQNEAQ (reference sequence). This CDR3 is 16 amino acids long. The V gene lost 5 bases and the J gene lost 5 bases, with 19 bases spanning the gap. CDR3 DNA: TGTGCCAGCAGCCCGATTGCGGGACTGGCAAACAATGAGCAGTTCTTC. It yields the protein CASSPIAGLANNEQFF.

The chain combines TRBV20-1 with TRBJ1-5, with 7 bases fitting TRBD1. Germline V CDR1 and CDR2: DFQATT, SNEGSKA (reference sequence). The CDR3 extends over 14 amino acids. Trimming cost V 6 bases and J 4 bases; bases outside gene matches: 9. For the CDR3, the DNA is TGCAGTGCCCCCGAGACAGGGCGAAATCAGCCCCAGCATTTT. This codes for CSAPETGRNQPQHF.

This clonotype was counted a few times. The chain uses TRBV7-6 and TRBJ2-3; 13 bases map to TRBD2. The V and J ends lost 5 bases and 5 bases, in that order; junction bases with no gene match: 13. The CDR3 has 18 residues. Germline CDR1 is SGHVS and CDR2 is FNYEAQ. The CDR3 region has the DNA TGTGCCAGCAGCCCGAGGGGGACTAGCGGGGTAGAAGGAGATACGCAGTATTTT. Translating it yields CASSPRGTSGVEGDTQYF.

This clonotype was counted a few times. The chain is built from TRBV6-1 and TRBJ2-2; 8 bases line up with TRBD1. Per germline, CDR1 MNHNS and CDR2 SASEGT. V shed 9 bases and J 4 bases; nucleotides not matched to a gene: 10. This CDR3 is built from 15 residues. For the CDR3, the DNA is TGTGCCAGTTATACAGGGGGTGTTGTCACCGGGGAGCTGTTTTTT. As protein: CASYTGGVVTGELFF.

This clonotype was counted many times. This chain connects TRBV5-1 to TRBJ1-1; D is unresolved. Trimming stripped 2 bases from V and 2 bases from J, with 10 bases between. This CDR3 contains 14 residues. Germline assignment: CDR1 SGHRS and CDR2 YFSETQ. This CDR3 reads CASSFSRPNTEAFF. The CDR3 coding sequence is TGCGCCAGCAGCTTTAGTCGGCCAAACACTGAAGCTTTCTTT.

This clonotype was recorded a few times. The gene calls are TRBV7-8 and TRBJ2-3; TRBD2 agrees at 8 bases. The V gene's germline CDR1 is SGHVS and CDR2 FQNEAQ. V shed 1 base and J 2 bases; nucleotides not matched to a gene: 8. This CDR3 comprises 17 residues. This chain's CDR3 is CASSLEWAGGSTDTQYF. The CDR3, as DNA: TGTGCCAGCAGCTTAGAGTGGGCGGGGGGTTCCACAGATACGCAGTATTTT.

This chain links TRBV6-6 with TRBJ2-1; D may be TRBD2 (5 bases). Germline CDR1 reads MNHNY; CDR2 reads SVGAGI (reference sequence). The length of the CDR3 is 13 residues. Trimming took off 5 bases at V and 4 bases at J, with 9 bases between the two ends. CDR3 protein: CASSGLEYNEQFF. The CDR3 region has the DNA TGTGCCAGCAGTGGACTCGAGTACAATGAGCAGTTCTTC.

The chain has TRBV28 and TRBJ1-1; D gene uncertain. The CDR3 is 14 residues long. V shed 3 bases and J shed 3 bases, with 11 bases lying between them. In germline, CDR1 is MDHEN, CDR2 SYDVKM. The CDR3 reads CASSFTVGHTEAFF. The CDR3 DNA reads TGTGCCAGCAGTTTCACTGTTGGGCACACTGAAGCTTTCTTT.

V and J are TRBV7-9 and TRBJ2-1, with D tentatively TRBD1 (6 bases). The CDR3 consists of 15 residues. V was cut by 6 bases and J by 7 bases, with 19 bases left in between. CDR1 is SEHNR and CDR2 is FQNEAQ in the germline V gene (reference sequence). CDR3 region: CASRINRVSDNEQFF. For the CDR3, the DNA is TGTGCCAGCAGGATCAACAGGGTGTCGGATAATGAGCAGTTCTTC.

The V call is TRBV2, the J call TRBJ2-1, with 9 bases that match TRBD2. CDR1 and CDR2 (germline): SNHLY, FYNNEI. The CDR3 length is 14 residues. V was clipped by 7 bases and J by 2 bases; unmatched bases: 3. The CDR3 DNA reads TGTGCCAGCACACTAGCGGGTACCTACAATGAGCAGTTCTTC. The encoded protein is CASTLAGTYNEQFF. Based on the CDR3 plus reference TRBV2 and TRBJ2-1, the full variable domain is EPEVTQTPSHQVTQMGQEVILRCVPISNHLYFYWYRQILGQKVEFLVSFYNNEISEKSEIFDDQFSVERPDGSNFTLKIRSTKLEDSAMYFCASTLAGTYNEQFFGPGTRLTVL.

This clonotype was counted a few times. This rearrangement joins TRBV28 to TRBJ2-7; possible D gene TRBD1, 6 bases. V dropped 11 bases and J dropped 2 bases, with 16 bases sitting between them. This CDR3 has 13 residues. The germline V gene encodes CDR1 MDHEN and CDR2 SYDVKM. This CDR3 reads CAEPGVSPYEQYV. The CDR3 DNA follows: TGTGCCGAACCAGGGGTCAGCCCCTACGAGCAGTACGTC.

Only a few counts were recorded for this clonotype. CDR3 sequence: CASSPGRLAGTDTQYF. Here the CDR3 DNA reads TGTGCCAGCAGCCCCGGAAGACTAGCTGGCACAGATACGCAGTATTTT. The rearrangement uses TRBV11-2 and TRBJ2-3; 7 bases are shared with TRBD2. V dropped 5 bases and J dropped 1; count of bases not matched to a gene: 9. Germline V gene data show CDR1 as SGHAT and CDR2 as FQNNGV. The CDR3 runs to 16 residues.